One sample yielded the 3 T cell receptor beta chains listed below, sequenced in a study of beta chain features in type 1 diabetes. Findings and limits, study-wide: Moderate but significant shortening of TCRB CDR3s was recorded in all four CD4+ subsets from Type 1 diabetes patients.

Their antigens are not known. Expressed TCRB transcripts were sequenced after all isolated RNA was converted to cDNA. The method was immunoSEQ multiplex PCR; TCRdb's version includes in-frame clones alone and lacks a portion of them. This table has 350,000 to 400,000 clones, about 12% appearing once. Sequencing used naive CD4+ T cells from blood. Receptors were obtained from a woman under 30 with type 1 diabetes.

The CDR3: CASSFSGGEETQYF. CDR3 in DNA: TGTGCCAGCAGCTTTAGCGGGGGGGAAGAGACCCAGTACTTC. The chain carries TRBV7-2 and TRBJ2-5; 11 bases fit TRBD2. Looked up from germline, CDR1 is SGHTA and CDR2 is FQGNSA. The CDR3 runs to 14 residues. The ends lost 3 bases at V and 3 bases at J; junction bases unmatched: 0.

A few counts support this clone. V usage is TRBV5-1 and J usage is TRBJ2-1; 8 nucleotides align to TRBD2. The CDR3 runs to 16 residues. In germline, CDR1 is SGHRS, CDR2 YFSETQ. Trimming at V came to 4 bases and at J to 7 bases, leaving 13 bases not matched to a gene. As DNA, the CDR3 is TGCGCCAGCAGCCCTTTAGCGGGAAATACGGGAAATGAGCAGTTCTTC. Residues: CASSPLAGNTGNEQFF.

V usage is TRBV11-2 and J usage is TRBJ1-1; a possible D gene is TRBD1 (6 bases). The V gene's germline CDR1 is SGHAT and CDR2 FQNNGV. CDR3 length equals 13 residues. Trimming shortened V by 4 bases and J by 3 bases, and 9 bases separated the two germline ends. The CDR3 here is CASSYKGDTEAFF. Written as DNA, the CDR3 is TGTGCCAGCAGCTATAAGGGGGACACTGAAGCTTTCTTT.